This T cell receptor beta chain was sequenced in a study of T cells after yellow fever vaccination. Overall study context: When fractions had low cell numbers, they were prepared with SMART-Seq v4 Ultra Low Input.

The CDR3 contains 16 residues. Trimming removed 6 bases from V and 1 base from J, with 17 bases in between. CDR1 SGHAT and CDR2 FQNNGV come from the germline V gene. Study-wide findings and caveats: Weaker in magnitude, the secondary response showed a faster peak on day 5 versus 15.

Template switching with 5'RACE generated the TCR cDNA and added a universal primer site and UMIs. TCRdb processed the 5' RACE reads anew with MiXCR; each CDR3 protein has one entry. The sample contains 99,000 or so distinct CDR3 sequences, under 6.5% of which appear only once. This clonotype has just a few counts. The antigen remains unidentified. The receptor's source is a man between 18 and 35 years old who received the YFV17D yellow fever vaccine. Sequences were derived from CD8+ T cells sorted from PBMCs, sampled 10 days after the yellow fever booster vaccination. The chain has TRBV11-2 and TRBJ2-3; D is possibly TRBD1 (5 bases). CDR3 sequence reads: CASSSRTQGGTDTQYF. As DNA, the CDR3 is TGTGCCAGCAGTTCTCGGACCCAAGGGGGCACAGATACGCAGTATTTT.